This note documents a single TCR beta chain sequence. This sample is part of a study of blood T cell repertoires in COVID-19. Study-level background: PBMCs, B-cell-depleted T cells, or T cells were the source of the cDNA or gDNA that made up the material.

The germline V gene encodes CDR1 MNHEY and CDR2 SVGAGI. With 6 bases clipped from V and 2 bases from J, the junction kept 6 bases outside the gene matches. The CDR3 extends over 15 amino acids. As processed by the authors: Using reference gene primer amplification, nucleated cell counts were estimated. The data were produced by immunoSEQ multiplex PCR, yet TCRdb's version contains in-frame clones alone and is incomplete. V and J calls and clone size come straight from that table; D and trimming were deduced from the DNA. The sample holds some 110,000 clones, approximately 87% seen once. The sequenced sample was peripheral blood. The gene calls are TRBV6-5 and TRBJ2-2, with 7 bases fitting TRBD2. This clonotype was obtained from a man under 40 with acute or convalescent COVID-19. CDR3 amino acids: CASRPPGGNTGELFF. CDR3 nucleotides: TGTGCCAGCAGACCCCCGGGAGGCAACACCGGGGAGCTGTTTTTT.